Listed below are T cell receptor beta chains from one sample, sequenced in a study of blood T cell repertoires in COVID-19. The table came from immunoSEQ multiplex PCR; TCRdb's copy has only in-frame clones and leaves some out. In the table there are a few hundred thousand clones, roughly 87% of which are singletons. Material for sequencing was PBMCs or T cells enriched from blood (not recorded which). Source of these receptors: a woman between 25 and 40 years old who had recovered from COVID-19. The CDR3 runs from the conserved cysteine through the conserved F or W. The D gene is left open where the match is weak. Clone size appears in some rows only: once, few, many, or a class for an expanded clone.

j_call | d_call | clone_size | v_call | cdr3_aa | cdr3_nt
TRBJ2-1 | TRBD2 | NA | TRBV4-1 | CASSQEASGSRNVQFF | TGCGCCAGCAGCCAAGAGGCCAGCGGGAGCCGAAATGTGCAGTTCTTC
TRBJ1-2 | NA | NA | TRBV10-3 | CAISESLGGGYTF | TGTGCCATCAGTGAGTCGTTAGGGGGTGGCTACACCTTC
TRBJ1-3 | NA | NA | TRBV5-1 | CASAEAASGNTIYF | TGCGCCAGCGCGGAAGCAGCCTCTGGAAACACCATATATTTT
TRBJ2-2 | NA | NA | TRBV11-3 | CASSSGDLANTGELFF | TGTGCCAGCAGTTCGGGGGATCTGGCGAACACCGGGGAGCTGTTTTTT
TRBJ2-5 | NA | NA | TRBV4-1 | CASSQFRGAETQYF | TGCGCCAGCAGCCAATTCCGGGGGGCAGAGACCCAGTACTTC
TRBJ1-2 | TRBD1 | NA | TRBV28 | CASNVGQGASGYTF | TGTGCCAGCAACGTAGGACAGGGGGCAAGCGGCTACACCTTC
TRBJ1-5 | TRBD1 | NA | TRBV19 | CASSIEGRTGSRNQPQHF | TGTGCCAGTAGTATAGAGGGAAGGACAGGGTCTCGCAATCAGCCCCAGCATTTT
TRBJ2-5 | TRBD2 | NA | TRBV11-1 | CASCGRGRGLQETQYF | TGTGCCAGCTGCGGGAGGGGGCGGGGGCTCCAAGAGACCCAGTACTTC
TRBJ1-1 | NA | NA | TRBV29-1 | CSEHKMNTEAFF | TGCAGCGAGCATAAGATGAACACTGAAGCTTTCTTT
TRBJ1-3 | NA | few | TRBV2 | CASSDSPVGSGNTIYF | TGTGCCAGCAGTGATAGTCCGGTGGGGAGTGGAAACACCATATATTTT
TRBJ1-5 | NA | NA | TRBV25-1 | CASSTGNQPQHF | TGTGCCAGCAGCACAGGGAATCAGCCCCAGCATTTT
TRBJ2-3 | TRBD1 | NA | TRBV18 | CASSRRVNRGDTDTQYF | TGTGCCAGCTCACGCCGCGTAAACAGGGGGGACACAGATACGCAGTATTTT
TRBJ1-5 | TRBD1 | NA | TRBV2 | CASSGMDRGQPQHF | TGTGCCAGCAGTGGAATGGACAGGGGGCAGCCCCAGCATTTT
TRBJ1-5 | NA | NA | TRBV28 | CASSLRVGKEDQPQHF | TGTGCCAGCAGTTTAAGGGTCGGAAAGGAGGATCAGCCCCAGCATTTT
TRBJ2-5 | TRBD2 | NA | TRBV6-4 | CASSETSGTQETQYF | TGTGCCAGCAGTGAAACTAGCGGGACCCAAGAGACCCAGTACTTC
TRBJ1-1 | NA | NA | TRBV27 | CASSIGAVAFF | TGTGCCAGCAGTATAGGGGCGGTAGCTTTCTTT
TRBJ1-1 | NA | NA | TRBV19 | CASATGRRTEAFF | TGTGCCAGTGCAACAGGAAGGCGGACTGAAGCTTTCTTT
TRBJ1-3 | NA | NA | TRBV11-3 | CASSLAGLGYSGNTIYF | TGTGCCAGCAGCTTAGCAGGGCTGGGCTACTCTGGAAACACCATATATTTT
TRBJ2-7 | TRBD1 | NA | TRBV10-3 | CAISEPRTGDYEQYF | TGTGCCATCAGTGAGCCTCGGACAGGGGACTACGAGCAGTACTTC
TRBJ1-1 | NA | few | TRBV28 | CASSPDTINTEAFF | TGTGCCAGCAGTCCGGACACAATAAACACTGAAGCTTTCTTT
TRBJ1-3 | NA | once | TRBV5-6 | CASRPTAGNTIYF | TGTGCCAGCAGGCCGACAGCTGGAAACACCATATATTTT
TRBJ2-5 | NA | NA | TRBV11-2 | CASSVGQIQETQYF | TGTGCCAGCAGCGTCGGACAGATACAAGAGACCCAGTACTTC
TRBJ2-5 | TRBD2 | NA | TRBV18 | CASFTSLAGGQETQYF | TGTGCCAGCTTCACTAGCCTAGCGGGGGGCCAAGAGACCCAGTACTTC
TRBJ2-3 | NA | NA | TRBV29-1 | CSVLTGQGTQYF | TGCAGCGTTCTTACTGGCCAGGGTACGCAGTATTTT
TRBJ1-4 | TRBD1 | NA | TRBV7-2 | CASSLGDRTNEKLFF | TGTGCCAGCAGCTTGGGGGACAGGACTAATGAAAAACTGTTTTTT
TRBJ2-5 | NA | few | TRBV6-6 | CASSYSRQQETQYF | TGTGCCAGCAGTTATTCTCGACAGCAAGAGACCCAGTACTTC
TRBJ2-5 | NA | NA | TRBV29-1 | CSVEDLQGWGGETQYF | TGCAGCGTTGAAGATCTTCAGGGGTGGGGAGGGGAGACCCAGTACTTC
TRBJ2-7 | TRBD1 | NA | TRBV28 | CASSKTGFDEQYF | TGTGCCAGCAGCAAGACAGGGTTTGACGAGCAGTACTTC
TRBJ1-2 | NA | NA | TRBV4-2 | CASSQDSWAGEYGYTF | TGTGCCAGCAGCCAAGATAGTTGGGCAGGGGAGTATGGCTACACCTTC